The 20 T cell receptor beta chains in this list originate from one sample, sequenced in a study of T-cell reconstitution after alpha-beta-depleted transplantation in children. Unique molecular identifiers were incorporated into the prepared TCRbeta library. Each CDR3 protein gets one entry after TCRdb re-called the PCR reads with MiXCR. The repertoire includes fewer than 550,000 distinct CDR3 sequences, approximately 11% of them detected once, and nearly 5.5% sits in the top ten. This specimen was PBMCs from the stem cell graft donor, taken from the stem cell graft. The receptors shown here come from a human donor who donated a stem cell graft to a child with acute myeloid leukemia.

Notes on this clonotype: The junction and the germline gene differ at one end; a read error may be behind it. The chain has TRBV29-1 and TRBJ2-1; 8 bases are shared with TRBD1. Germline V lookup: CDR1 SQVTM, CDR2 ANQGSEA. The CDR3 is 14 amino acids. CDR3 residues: CSVEDAGGYDEQFF. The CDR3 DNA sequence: TGCAGCGTTGAAGACGCAGGGGGCTACGATGAGCAGTTCTTC.

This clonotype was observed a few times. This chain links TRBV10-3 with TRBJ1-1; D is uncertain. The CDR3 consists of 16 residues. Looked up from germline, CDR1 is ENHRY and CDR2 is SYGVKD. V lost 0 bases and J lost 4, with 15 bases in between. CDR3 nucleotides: TGTGCCATCAGTGAGTCGAGCCCTGGGGTTGGCACTGAAGCTTTCTTT. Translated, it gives CAISESSPGVGTEAFF.

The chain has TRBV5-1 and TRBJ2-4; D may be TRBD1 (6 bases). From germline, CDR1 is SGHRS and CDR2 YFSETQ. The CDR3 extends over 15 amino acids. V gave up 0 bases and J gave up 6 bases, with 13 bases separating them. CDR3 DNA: TGCGCCAGCAGCTTGGGGCAGGGGATCCCAAACATTCAGTACTTC. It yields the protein CASSLGQGIPNIQYF.

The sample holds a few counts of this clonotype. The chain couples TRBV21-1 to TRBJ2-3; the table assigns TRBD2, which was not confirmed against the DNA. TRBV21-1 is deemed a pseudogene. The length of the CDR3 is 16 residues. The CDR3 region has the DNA TGTGCCAGCAGCAAAAGGGAGCGGGAGTGCGCAGATACGCAGTATTTT. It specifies CASSKRERECADTQYF.

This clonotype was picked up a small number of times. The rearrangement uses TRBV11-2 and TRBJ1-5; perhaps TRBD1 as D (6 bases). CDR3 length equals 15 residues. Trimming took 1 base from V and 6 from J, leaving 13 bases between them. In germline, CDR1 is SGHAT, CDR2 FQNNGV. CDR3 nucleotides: TGTGCCAGCAGCTTAGCCTCAGGGGCGGGTCAGCCCCAGCATTTT. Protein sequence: CASSLASGAGQPQHF. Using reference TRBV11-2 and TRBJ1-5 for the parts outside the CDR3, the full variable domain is EAGVAQSPRYKIIEKRQSVAFWCNPISGHATLYWYQQILGQGPKLLIQFQNNGVVDDSQLPKDRFSAERLKGVDSTLKIQPAKLEDSAVYLCASSLASGAGQPQHFGDGTRLSIL.

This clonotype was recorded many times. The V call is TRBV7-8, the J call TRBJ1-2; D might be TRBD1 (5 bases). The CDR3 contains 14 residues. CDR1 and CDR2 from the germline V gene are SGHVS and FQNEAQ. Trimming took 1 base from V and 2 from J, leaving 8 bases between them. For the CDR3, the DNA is TGTGCCAGCAGCTTAGAATGGGACAACTATGGCTACACCTTC. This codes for CASSLEWDNYGYTF.

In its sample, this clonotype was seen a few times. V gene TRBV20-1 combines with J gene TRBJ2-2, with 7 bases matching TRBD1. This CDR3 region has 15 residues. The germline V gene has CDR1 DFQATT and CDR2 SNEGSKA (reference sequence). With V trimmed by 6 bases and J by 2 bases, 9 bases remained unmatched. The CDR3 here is CSAQPRGRNTGELFF. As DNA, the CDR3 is TGCAGTGCACAGCCAAGGGGGCGCAACACCGGGGAGCTGTTTTTT.

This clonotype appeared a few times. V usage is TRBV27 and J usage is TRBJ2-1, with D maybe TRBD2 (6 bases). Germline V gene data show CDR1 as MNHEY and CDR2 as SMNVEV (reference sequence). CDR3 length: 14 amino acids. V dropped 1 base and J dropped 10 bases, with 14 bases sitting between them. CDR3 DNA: TGTGCCAGCAGTTTATTTCACGGGAGCGTCGAGCAGTTCTTC. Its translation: CASSLFHGSVEQFF.

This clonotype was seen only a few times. CDR3 nucleotides: TGTGCCAGCAGTCAAGGACTAGCCGGAGATACGCAGTATTTT. Protein product: CASSQGLAGDTQYF. The V gene is TRBV25-1, the J gene TRBJ2-3; 8 positions agree with TRBD2. The V segment lost 5 bases and the J segment 5 bases; nucleotides outside the gene matches: 6. Looked up from germline, CDR1 is MGHDK and CDR2 is SYGVNS. The CDR3 is 14 residues long. Complete variable domain (other parts from reference TRBV25-1 and TRBJ2-3): EADIYQTPRYLVIGTGKKITLECSQTMGHDKMYWYQQDPGMELHLIHYSYGVNSTEKGDLSSESTVSRIRTEHFPLTLESARPSHTSQYLCASSQGLAGDTQYFGPGTRLTVL.

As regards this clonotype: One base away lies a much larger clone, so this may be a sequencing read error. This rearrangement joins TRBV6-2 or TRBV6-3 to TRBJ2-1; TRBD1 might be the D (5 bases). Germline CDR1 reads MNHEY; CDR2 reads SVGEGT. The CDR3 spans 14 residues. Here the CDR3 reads CASSRSRVYNQQFF. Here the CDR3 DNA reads TGTGCCAGCAGTCGCAGCAGGGTCTACAATCAGCAGTTCTTC.

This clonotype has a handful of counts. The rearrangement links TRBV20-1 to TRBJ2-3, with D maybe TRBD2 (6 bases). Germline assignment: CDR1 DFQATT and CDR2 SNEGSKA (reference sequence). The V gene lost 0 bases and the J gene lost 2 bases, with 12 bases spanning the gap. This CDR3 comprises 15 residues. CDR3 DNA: TGCAGTGCTAGAGATACGGGGGAGGCCACAGATACGCAGTATTTT. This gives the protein CSARDTGEATDTQYF.

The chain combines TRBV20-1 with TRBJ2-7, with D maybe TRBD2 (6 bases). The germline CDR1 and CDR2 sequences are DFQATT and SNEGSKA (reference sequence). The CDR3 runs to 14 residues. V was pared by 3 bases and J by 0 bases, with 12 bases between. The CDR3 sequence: CSARSGESSYEQYF. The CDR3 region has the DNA TGCAGTGCTAGGTCGGGGGAGAGCTCCTACGAGCAGTACTTC.

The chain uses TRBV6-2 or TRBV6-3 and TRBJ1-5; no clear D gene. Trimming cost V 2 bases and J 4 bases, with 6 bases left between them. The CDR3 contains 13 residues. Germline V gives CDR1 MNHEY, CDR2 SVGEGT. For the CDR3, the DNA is TGTGCCAGCAGTTACGGTACAAATCAGCCCCAGCATTTT. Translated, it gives CASSYGTNQPQHF.

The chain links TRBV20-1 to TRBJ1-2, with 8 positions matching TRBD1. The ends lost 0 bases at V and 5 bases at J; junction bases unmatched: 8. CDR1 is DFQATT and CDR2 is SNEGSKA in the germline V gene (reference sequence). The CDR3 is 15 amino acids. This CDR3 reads CSARDIQGALYGYTF. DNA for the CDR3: TGCAGTGCTAGAGATATCCAGGGGGCCTTATATGGCTACACCTTC.

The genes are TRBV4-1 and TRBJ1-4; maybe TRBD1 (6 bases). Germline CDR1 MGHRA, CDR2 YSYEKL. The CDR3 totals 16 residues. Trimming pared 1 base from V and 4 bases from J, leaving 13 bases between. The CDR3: CASSQVGGGFNEKLFF. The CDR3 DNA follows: TGCGCCAGCAGCCAAGTCGGAGGGGGGTTTAATGAAAAACTGTTTTTT.

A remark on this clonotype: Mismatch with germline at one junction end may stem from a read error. CDR3: CAISGAEEHFF. The CDR3 DNA reads as TGTGCCATCAGTGGGGCAGAGGAGCATTTCTTC. The J gene is TRBJ2-1, the V gene TRBV10-3; D is unresolved. The CDR3 is made up of 11 amino acids. CDR1 and CDR2 from the germline V gene are ENHRY and SYGVKD.

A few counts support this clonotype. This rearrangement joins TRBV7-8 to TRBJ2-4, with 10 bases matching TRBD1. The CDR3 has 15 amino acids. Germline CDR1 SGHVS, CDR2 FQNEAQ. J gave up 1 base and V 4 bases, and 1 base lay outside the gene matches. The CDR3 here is CASSSGQGAKNIQYF. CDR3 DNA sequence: TGTGCCAGCAGCTCGGGACAGGGGGCCAAAAACATTCAGTACTTC.

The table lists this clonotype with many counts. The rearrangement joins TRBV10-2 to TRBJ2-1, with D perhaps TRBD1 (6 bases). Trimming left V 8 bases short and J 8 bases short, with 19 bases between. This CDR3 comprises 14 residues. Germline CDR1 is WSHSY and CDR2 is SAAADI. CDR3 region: CASDRDTGSDEQFF. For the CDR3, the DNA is TGCGCCAGCGACCGGGACACAGGATCCGATGAGCAGTTCTTC.

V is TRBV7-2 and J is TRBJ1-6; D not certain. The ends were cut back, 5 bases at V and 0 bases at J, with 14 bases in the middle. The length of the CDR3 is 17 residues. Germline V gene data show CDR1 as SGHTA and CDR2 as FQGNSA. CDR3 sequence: CASSPGLRSSYNSPLHF. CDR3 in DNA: TGTGCCAGCAGCCCCGGACTGAGGAGCTCCTATAATTCACCCCTCCACTTT.

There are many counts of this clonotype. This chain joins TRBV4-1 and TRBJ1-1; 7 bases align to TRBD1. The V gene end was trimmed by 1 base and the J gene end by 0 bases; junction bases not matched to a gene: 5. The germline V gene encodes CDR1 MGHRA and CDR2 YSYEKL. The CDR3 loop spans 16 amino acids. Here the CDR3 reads CASSQGQGRVNTEAFF. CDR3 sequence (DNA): TGCGCCAGCAGCCAAGGACAGGGAAGGGTGAACACTGAAGCTTTCTTT.